This passage covers 4 T cell receptor beta chains from one sample sequenced in a study of early T cells in non-severe SARS-CoV-2 infection. TCRdb re-derived calls from the 5' RACE reads in MiXCR, one entry per CDR3 protein. The sample consists of 74,000 or so distinct CDR3 sequences, 10% to 15% of them appearing once. Sequencing was carried out using whole blood. All receptors come from an adult who was a healthcare worker with PCR-confirmed SARS-CoV-2 infection or an uninfected control (not recorded which).

A few counts support this clonotype. The chain has TRBV9 and TRBJ1-1; D remains ambiguous. The CDR3 extends over 14 amino acids. Per germline, CDR1 SGDLS and CDR2 YYNGEE. The V and J ends lost 0 bases and 1 base respectively, with 7 bases between them. The CDR3 DNA follows: TGTGCCAGCAGCGTAGCTAACAGGAACACTGAAGCTTTCTTT. Protein: CASSVANRNTEAFF. The whole variable domain, remainder taken from reference TRBV9 and TRBJ1-1, is DSGVTQTPKHLITATGQRVTLRCSPRSGDLSVYWYQQSLDQGLQFLIQYYNGEERAKGNILERFSAQQFPDLHSELNLSSLELGDSALYFCASSVANRNTEAFFGQGTRLTVV.

This clonotype was counted a few times. The rearrangement uses TRBV5-4 and TRBJ1-2; D is possibly TRBD1 (5 bases). Germline V gene data show CDR1 as SGHNT and CDR2 as YYREEE (reference sequence). The CDR3 is 14 residues long. V lost 3 bases and J 3 bases, leaving 12 bases between the germline ends. CDR3 sequence: CASSSRAADYGYTF. The CDR3 DNA reads as TGTGCCAGCAGCTCCAGGGCCGCGGACTATGGCTACACCTTC.

This clonotype occurred many times. The chain is built from TRBV5-4 and TRBJ2-7; 9 nucleotides align to TRBD1. J was trimmed by 7 bases and V by 3 bases; bases with no gene match: 5. The CDR3 extends over 13 amino acids. The germline V gene has CDR1 SGHNT and CDR2 YYREEE (reference sequence). The CDR3 protein is CASSWDRVGEQYF. The CDR3 DNA is TGTGCCAGCAGCTGGGACAGGGTCGGAGAGCAGTACTTC. Together with reference TRBV5-4 and TRBJ2-7, the CDR3 gives the full variable domain: ETGVTQSPTHLIKTRGQQVTLRCSSQSGHNTVSWYQQALGQGPQFIFQYYREEENGRGNFPPRFSGLQFPNYSSELNVNALELDDSALYLCASSWDRVGEQYFGPGTRLTVT.

This clonotype showed up just a few times. The rearrangement uses TRBV20-1 and TRBJ2-7; 15 nucleotides line up with TRBD2. V shed 6 bases, J shed 5 bases, and the junction held 8 bases outside the gene matches. Per the germline V gene, CDR1 is DFQATT and CDR2 is SNEGSKA (reference sequence). The CDR3 spans 15 residues. The CDR3 loop is CSAVSGTSGRNEQYF. The CDR3 DNA reads as TGCAGTGCCGTCTCTGGGACTAGCGGGAGGAACGAGCAGTACTTC.